The sequence of this T cell receptor (beta chain) was determined in a study of blood T cell repertoires in COVID-19. About the study: The analysed material was cDNA or gDNA that came from T cells, B-cell-depleted T cells, or PBMCs.

Assay used: immunoSEQ multiplex PCR; TCRdb lists only in-frame clones, some missing. The sample lists 330,000 or so clones, roughly nine tenths occurring once. Across under 25 US areas, participants ranged in age from 18 to 89 years. CDR1 and CDR2 (germline): KGHSH, LQKENI. The CDR3 has 12 amino acids. The germline V and J ends were trimmed by 8 bases and 5 bases, with 10 bases remaining between them. The rearrangement links TRBV18 to TRBJ1-5; no firm D call. The origin of this receptor is a woman between 25 and 40 years old who had recovered from COVID-19. Input material: PBMCs or T cells enriched from blood (not recorded which). The DNA of the CDR3 is TGTGCCAGCCCTCAACACCATCAGCCCCAGCATTTT. Amino acids: CASPQHHQPQHF.